This passage covers 15 T cell receptor beta chains from one sample sequenced in a study of breast tumors, draining lymph nodes, adjacent tissues. TCRdb re-called the multiplex PCR reads through MiXCR, storing one row per CDR3 protein. Among around 300,000 distinct CDR3 sequences listed, roughly 30% were seen once. Axillary draining lymph nodes of breast cancer patients supplied the node samples. Sequenced: axillary lymph node tissue. These receptors all come from a female donor with breast cancer. Some clones in this sample may be carry-over from other donors' samples.

Comments on this clonotype: It may be a read error: a sequence one base away is much more abundant. This sequence joins TRBV19 and TRBJ1-4; D ambiguous. V lost 6 bases and J lost 7, with 18 bases in between. Germline CDR1 and CDR2: LNHDA and SQIVND (reference sequence). CDR3 length equals 15 residues. CDR3 DNA sequence: TGTGCCAGTAGCCCCTCCCGGGGAGCTAGTGAAAAACTGTTTTTT. It is translated as CASSPSRGASEKLFF.

This chain connects TRBV25-1 to TRBJ1-6; the match to TRBD1 covers 7 bases. The germline V gene has CDR1 MGHDK and CDR2 SYGVNS. With V trimmed by 4 bases and J by 6 bases, 12 bases remained unmatched. The CDR3 contains 17 residues. For the CDR3, the DNA is TGTGCCAGCAGTGCTACCTCCACAGGGGCCAGTAATTCACCCCTCCACTTT. Its protein product is CASSATSTGASNSPLHF.

Remarks on this clonotype: One junction end does not reproduce the germline sequence, and a read error may be involved. This chain connects TRBV2 to TRBJ2-5; TRBD2 might be the D (5 bases). Looked up from germline, CDR1 is SNHLY and CDR2 is FYNNEI. This CDR3 region has 14 residues. The CDR3 DNA reads as TGTGCCAGCAGTGTGGTGGGAGTATCCGAGACCCAGTGCTTC. Its protein product is CASSVVGVSETQCF. The full variable domain, its missing parts supplied by reference TRBV2 and TRBJ2-5, is EPEVTQTPSHQVTQMGQEVILRCVPISNHLYFYWYRQILGQKVEFLVSFYNNEISEKSEIFDDQFSVERPDGSNFTLKIRSTKLEDSAMYFCASSVVGVSETQCFGPGTRLLVL.

Note on this clonotype: It may be a read error: a sequence one base away is much more abundant. The J gene is TRBJ2-1, the V gene TRBV7-2; TRBD2 matches 9 bases. In germline, CDR1 is SGHTA, CDR2 FQGNSA. The CDR3 sequence is 17 residues long. DNA of the CDR3: TGTGCCAGCGGCTTAAGACTAGCGGAGCTTTCCTACAATGAGCAGTTCTTC. Amino acid sequence: CASGLRLAELSYNEQFF. Using reference TRBV7-2 and TRBJ2-1 for the parts outside the CDR3, the full variable domain is GAGVSQSPSNKVTEKGKDVELRCDPISGHTALYWYRQSLGQGLEFLIYFQGNSAPDKSGLPSDRFSAERTGGSVSTLTIQRTQQEDSAVYLCASGLRLAELSYNEQFFGPGTRLTVL.

Notes on this clonotype: A much larger clone sits a single nucleotide away, making a read error possible. The J gene is TRBJ2-5, the V gene TRBV20-1; tentatively, D is TRBD1 (6 bases). There are 14 residues in the CDR3. Germline V gene data show CDR1 as DFQATT and CDR2 as SNEGSKA (reference sequence). CDR3 residues: CSAPDWGQQATQYF. CDR3 in DNA: TGCAGTGCCCCGGACTGGGGACAACAAGCGACCCAGTACTTC.

This clonotype was recorded a few times. The V call is TRBV27, the J call TRBJ2-6; D gene unclear. Trimming removed 10 bases from V and 0 bases from J, with 19 bases in between. This CDR3 has 17 amino acids. CDR1 and CDR2 from the germline V gene are MNHEY and SMNVEV (reference sequence). The CDR3 here is CATSPPAQYSGANVLTF. The CDR3 DNA sequence: TGTGCCACCTCCCCCCCGGCGCAATACTCTGGGGCCAACGTCCTGACTTTC.

This chain links TRBV20-1 with TRBJ1-6; D uncertain. V gave up 5 bases and J gave up 7 bases, with 12 bases separating them. CDR3 length: 13 amino acids. Germline values: CDR1 DFQATT, CDR2 SNEGSKA (reference sequence). CDR3 DNA: TGCAGTGCTGAAGGACGGCCAAATTCACCCCTCCACTTT. Its translation is CSAEGRPNSPLHF.

This clonotype was seen at least ten times. This rearrangement joins TRBV2 to TRBJ2-5; 7 bases map to TRBD2. V dropped 4 bases and J dropped 5; count of bases not matched to a gene: 7. Per germline, CDR1 SNHLY and CDR2 FYNNEI. The CDR3 loop spans 14 amino acids. CDR3 DNA sequence: TGTGCCAGCAGTGTCGAGCGGGATGGGGAGACCCAGTACTTC. Amino acids: CASSVERDGETQYF.

This clonotype was recorded many times. The chain couples TRBV7-2 to TRBJ2-2; 12 nucleotides agree with TRBD2. The CDR3 consists of 17 residues. CDR1 SGHTA and CDR2 FQGNSA come from the germline V gene. V trimming: 5 bases; J trimming: 8 bases; junction bases outside the gene matches: 12. The CDR3 DNA reads as TGTGCCAGCAGCCGTGATCTGACTAGCGGGAGAGCGGGGGAGCTGTTTTTT. Amino acid sequence: CASSRDLTSGRAGELFF.

This clonotype was detected only a few times. The chain has TRBV27 and TRBJ2-7, with 9 bases aligning to TRBD1. The germline CDR1 and CDR2 sequences are MNHEY and SMNVEV (reference sequence). The ends lost 5 bases at V and 5 bases at J; junction bases unmatched: 7. This CDR3 is built from 14 residues. The CDR3 loop is CASSPDRGVNEQYF. DNA of the CDR3: TGTGCCAGCAGTCCAGACAGGGGGGTCAACGAGCAGTACTTC.

A word on this clonotype: It may be a read error: a sequence one base away is much more abundant. The V and J genes are TRBV5-6 and TRBJ2-7, with a weak D call TRBD1 (6 bases). Looked up from germline, CDR1 is SGHDT and CDR2 is YYEEEE. V was trimmed by 3 bases and J by 1 base, leaving 8 bases between them. The CDR3 totals 13 residues. Here the CDR3 reads CASSSGDSYEQYF. The CDR3 bases are TGTGCCAGCAGCTCAGGGGATTCCTACGAGCAGTACTTC.

This clonotype was seen repeatedly, ten times or more. The CDR3 region is CASSLTPPDTQYF. CDR3 sequence (DNA): TGTGCCAGCAGCTTAACCCCTCCAGATACGCAGTATTTT. The chain recombines TRBV11-2 with TRBJ2-3; no definite D call. V lost 2 bases, J lost 4 bases, and 7 bases lay in between. Germline lookup yields CDR1 SGHAT and CDR2 FQNNGV. CDR3 length: 13 residues.

This clonotype was seen more than once but under ten times. The V and J genes are TRBV28 and TRBJ2-3; 10 bases agree with TRBD1. Germline V gene sequence: CDR1 MDHEN, CDR2 SYDVKM. V dropped 6 bases and J dropped 6; count of bases not matched to a gene: 9. This CDR3 has 15 amino acids. CDR3 nucleotide sequence: TGTGCCAGCAGCTATCCGGGACAGGGGCCGGATACGCAGTATTTT. It is translated as CASSYPGQGPDTQYF.

This chain uses TRBV9 with TRBJ1-2; D is possibly TRBD1 (5 bases). The CDR3 sequence is 15 residues long. CDR1 is SGDLS and CDR2 is YYNGEE in the germline V gene. V was cut by 0 bases and J by 7 bases, with 16 bases left in between. The CDR3 sequence: CASSVVAGGSGGYTF. CDR3 coding DNA: TGTGCCAGCAGCGTAGTGGCCGGGGGTTCGGGTGGCTACACCTTC.

This clonotype was seen ten or more times. The V gene is TRBV20-1, the J gene TRBJ2-7; D remains unclear. V lost 0 bases, J lost 6 bases, and 12 bases lay in between. Germline V gives CDR1 DFQATT, CDR2 SNEGSKA (reference sequence). CDR3 length: 13 amino acids. The CDR3 reads CSARDQVLGEQYF. CDR3 nucleotide sequence: TGCAGTGCTAGAGATCAGGTCCTCGGCGAGCAGTACTTC.